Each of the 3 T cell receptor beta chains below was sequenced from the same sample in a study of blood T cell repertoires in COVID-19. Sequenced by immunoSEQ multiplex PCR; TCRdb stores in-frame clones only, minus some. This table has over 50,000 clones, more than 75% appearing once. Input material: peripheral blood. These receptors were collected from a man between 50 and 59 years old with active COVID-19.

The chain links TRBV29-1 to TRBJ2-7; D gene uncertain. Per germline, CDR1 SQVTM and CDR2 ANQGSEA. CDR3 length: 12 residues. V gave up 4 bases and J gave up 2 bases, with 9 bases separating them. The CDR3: CSVGYSPYEQYF. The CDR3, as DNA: TGCAGCGTTGGGTACAGCCCCTACGAGCAGTACTTC.

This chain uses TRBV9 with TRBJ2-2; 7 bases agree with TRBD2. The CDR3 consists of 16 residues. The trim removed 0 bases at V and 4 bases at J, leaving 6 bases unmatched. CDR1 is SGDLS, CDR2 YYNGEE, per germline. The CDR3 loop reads CASSVVSSGVTGELFF. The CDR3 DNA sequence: TGTGCCAGCAGCGTAGTATCTAGCGGAGTCACCGGGGAGCTGTTTTTT.

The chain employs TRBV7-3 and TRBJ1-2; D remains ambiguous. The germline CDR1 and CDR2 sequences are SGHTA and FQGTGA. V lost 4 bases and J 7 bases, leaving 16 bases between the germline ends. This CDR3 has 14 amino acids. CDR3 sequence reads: CASSSNPRLAGYTF. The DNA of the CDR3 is TGTGCCAGCAGCTCGAACCCTAGACTAGCTGGCTACACCTTC. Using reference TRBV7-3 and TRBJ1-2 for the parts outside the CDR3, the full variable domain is GAGVSQTPSNKVTEKGKYVELRCDPISGHTALYWYRQSLGQGPEFLIYFQGTGAADDSGLPNDRFFAVRPEGSVSTLKIQRTERGDSAVYLCASSSNPRLAGYTFGSGTRLTVV.